Listed below are T cell receptor beta chains from one sample, sequenced in a study of cytomegalovirus exposure and HLA in healthy donors. Repertoires were generated with immunoSEQ multiplex PCR, while TCRdb's copy carries only in-frame clones and drops some. The sample shows approximately 180,000 clones, 81% of them seen only once. Source material: PBMCs. The receptors come from a man younger than 35 in good health and CMV-seronegative. Both conserved end residues are part of each CDR3. D genes are given only for firm matches. Expanded clones are given a class, and other clones once, few, many or no size at all.

CDR3 DNA: TGCGCCAGCAGCCAAGCCTTCACAGGGGACGGCTATGGCTACACCTTC
CDR3 protein: CASSQAFTGDGYGYTF
D gene: TRBD1
clone size: -
J gene: TRBJ1-2
V gene: TRBV4-1

CDR3 DNA: TGCGCCAGCAGTCCCTCCGGGAAGGGTGAGCAGTTCTTC
CDR3 protein: CASSPSGKGEQFF
D gene: -
clone size: once
J gene: TRBJ2-1
V gene: TRBV10-1

CDR3 DNA: TGTGCCAGCAGCTTAGATCAGACGAGCGACACCTTC
CDR3 protein: CASSLDQTSDTF
D gene: -
clone size: few
J gene: TRBJ1-2
V gene: TRBV7-9

CDR3 DNA: TGTGCCAGGGAAACGACAAGCACTGAAGCTTTCTTT
CDR3 protein: CARETTSTEAFF
D gene: -
clone size: once
J gene: TRBJ1-1
V gene: TRBV2

CDR3 DNA: TGTGCCAGCAGTGAATCGAGCGGGGGAACCATAGATACGCAGTATTTT
CDR3 protein: CASSESSGGTIDTQYF
D gene: TRBD2
clone size: -
J gene: TRBJ2-3
V gene: TRBV6-1

CDR3 DNA: TGTGCCAGCAGTGAAAGCGGGAGGGGGTTGAATGAGCAGTTCTTC
CDR3 protein: CASSESGRGLNEQFF
D gene: TRBD2
clone size: -
J gene: TRBJ2-1
V gene: TRBV2

CDR3 DNA: TGTGCCAGCAGGAGACAGAGCTATGGCTACACCTTC
CDR3 protein: CASRRQSYGYTF
D gene: -
clone size: -
J gene: TRBJ1-2
V gene: TRBV28

CDR3 DNA: TGTGCCAGCAGCAAAAAGATGACTAGCGGGAGAAGATCCTTCTATGAGCAGTTCTTC
CDR3 protein: CASSKKMTSGRRSFYEQFF
D gene: -
clone size: few
J gene: TRBJ2-1
V gene: TRBV21-1

CDR3 DNA: TGTGCCAGCAGTTCCAGCGATGGTAGAGATACGCAGTATTTT
CDR3 protein: CASSSSDGRDTQYF
D gene: -
clone size: -
J gene: TRBJ2-3
V gene: TRBV27

CDR3 DNA: TGTGCCACCAGCCCTGCCCAGTTTGGCAATCAGCCCCAGCATTTT
CDR3 protein: CATSPAQFGNQPQHF
D gene: -
clone size: -
J gene: TRBJ1-5
V gene: TRBV15

CDR3 DNA: TGTGCCAGCAGCTACCATCTCCGGGACAACGGGGGGAATGAGCAGTTCTTC
CDR3 protein: CASSYHLRDNGGNEQFF
D gene: -
clone size: once
J gene: TRBJ2-1
V gene: TRBV5-5

CDR3 DNA: TGCGCCAGCAGTCCATACGGGGGGTCCTACGAGCAGTACTTC
CDR3 protein: CASSPYGGSYEQYF
D gene: TRBD2
clone size: -
J gene: TRBJ2-7
V gene: TRBV5-1

CDR3 DNA: TGTGCCAGCAGCCCCAGGGTTGGGCAGTTCTTC
CDR3 protein: CASSPRVGQFF
D gene: -
clone size: -
J gene: TRBJ2-1
V gene: TRBV7-9

CDR3 DNA: TGTGCCAGCAGTTACACTAGCGGGCAGGGGTACGAGCAGTTCTTC
CDR3 protein: CASSYTSGQGYEQFF
D gene: TRBD2
clone size: -
J gene: TRBJ2-1
V gene: TRBV6-5

CDR3 DNA: TGCGCCAGCAGCCCTGAAGCGTCCCTTAGCACAGATACGCAGTATTTT
CDR3 protein: CASSPEASLSTDTQYF
D gene: -
clone size: -
J gene: TRBJ2-3
V gene: TRBV5-1

CDR3 DNA: TGTGCCAGCAGTGAACGCTGGGCCGCACCCGCGGGGCAGTACTTC
CDR3 protein: CASSERWAAPAGQYF
D gene: -
clone size: -
J gene: TRBJ2-7
V gene: TRBV6-1